This TCR beta chain was sequenced in a study of shared clonotypes between healthy human individuals. TCRdb's table, derived via immunoSEQ multiplex PCR, lists solely in-frame clones and lacks some. In the table there are some 1 million clones, around 74% of which are singletons. There were only Caucasian adults among the donors, and all lived in Nashville, Tennessee. Germline values: CDR1 MNHEY, CDR2 SVGAGI. V was pared by 0 bases and J by 4 bases, with 13 bases between. The CDR3 covers 15 residues. Turning to this clone: The same CDR3 can be traced to other DNA sequences in this sample.

This chain connects TRBV6-5 to TRBJ2-7; D not resolved. Input material: memory CD4+ T cells sorted from blood. Stated subset: CD45RA-negative fraction. The sequence came from a man between 18 and 29 years old in good health. Here the CDR3 reads CASSYSSGGAYEQYF. CDR3 coding DNA: TGTGCCAGCAGTTACTCGTCCGGCGGAGCGTACGAGCAGTACTTC.